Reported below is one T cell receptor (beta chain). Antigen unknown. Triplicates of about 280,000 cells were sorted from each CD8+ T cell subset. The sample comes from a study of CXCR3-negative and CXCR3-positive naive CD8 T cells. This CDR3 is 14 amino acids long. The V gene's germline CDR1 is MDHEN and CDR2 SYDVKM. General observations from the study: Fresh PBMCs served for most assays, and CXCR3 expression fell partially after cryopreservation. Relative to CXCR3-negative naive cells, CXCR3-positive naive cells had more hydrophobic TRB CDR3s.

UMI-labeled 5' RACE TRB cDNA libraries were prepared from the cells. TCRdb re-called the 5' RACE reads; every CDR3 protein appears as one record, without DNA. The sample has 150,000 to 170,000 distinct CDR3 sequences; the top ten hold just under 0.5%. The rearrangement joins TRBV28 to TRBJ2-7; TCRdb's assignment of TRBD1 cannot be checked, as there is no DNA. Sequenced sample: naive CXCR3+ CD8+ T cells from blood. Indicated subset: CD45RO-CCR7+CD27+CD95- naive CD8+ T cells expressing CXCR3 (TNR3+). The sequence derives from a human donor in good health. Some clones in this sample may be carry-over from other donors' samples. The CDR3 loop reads CASSFRDRPYEQYF.